This T cell receptor (beta chain) is drawn from a study of tumor and adjacent non-tumor tissue in lung cancer. Whole-study findings and limits: Higher tumor TCR diversity was associated with shorter survival.

RNA was extracted from bulk tissue without any cell sorting. On this clonotype itself: Its matching antigen is unknown. Being one base from a much bigger clone, this may be a read error.

Germline CDR1 is LGHNA and CDR2 is YNFKEQ. The CDR3 is 14 residues long. TCRbeta libraries were built with three rounds of nested PCR, modified from ARM-PCR. TCRdb ran MiXCR on the multiplex PCR reads and lists one entry per CDR3 protein. The data hold roughly 150,000 distinct CDR3 sequences, with 66% observed a single time. This receptor was taken from a man in his sixties with small cell lung cancer. The J gene is TRBJ2-7, the V gene TRBV4-2; D gene unclear. Specimen: lung tumor tissue. The CDR3 loop reads CASSQETVSYEHYF. CDR3 DNA: TGTGCCAGCAGCCAAGAGACGGTCTCCTACGAGCACTACTTC.